Sequencing of this T cell receptor (beta chain) was carried out in a study of cytomegalovirus exposure and HLA in healthy donors. Germline V gene lookup returns CDR1 MNHEY and CDR2 SMNVEV (reference sequence). The CDR3 spans 14 residues. V gave up 8 bases and J gave up 7 bases, with 18 bases separating them. Amplification used 60 Vbeta primers and 13 Jbeta primers. Sequenced by immunoSEQ multiplex PCR; TCRdb stores in-frame clones only, minus some. The table lists under 200,000 clones, approximately 80% of them singletons. The TCR comes from a woman aged 45-59 years in good health and CMV-seronegative. Sequencing input: PBMCs. The V gene is TRBV27, the J gene TRBJ2-1; D is possibly TRBD2 (6 bases). The CDR3 here is CASWSRGLGNEQFF. CDR3 DNA: TGTGCCAGCTGGTCTCGGGGACTGGGGAATGAGCAGTTCTTC.